This TCR beta chain was sequenced for a study of T cell responses to AZD1222 COVID-19 vaccine. In the study overall: Investigators merged groups given second doses at roughly 4 or roughly 12 weeks. Regarding the study as a whole: Unmutated variant regions reportedly attract nearly half of all spike-specific TCRs. Females made up more of the donors, who were largely white British, and clonal diversity may have come out too low. Repertoire sampling was restricted to post-peak T cell response timepoints.

Repertoires were generated with immunoSEQ multiplex PCR, while TCRdb's copy carries only in-frame clones and drops some. Of 130,000 to 150,000 clones in the sample, about 92% were seen once. CDR1 and CDR2 from the germline V gene are SGHTS and YDEGEE. V shed 3 bases and J shed 2 bases, with 21 bases lying between them. There are 17 residues in the CDR3. With regard to this clone: The antigen remains undetermined.

The sequence was obtained from an adult in good health. The chain has TRBV5-8 and TRBJ2-7; D not resolved. This material consisted of peripheral blood, taken on day 0 of AZD1222 vaccination. The chain's CDR3 is CASSSPVRAPRAYEQYF. The CDR3 DNA follows: TGTGCCAGCAGCTCCCCTGTCCGGGCCCCTCGGGCCTACGAGCAGTACTTC.